This passage covers 20 T cell receptor beta chains from one sample sequenced in a study of blood T cell repertoires in COVID-19. Assay used: immunoSEQ multiplex PCR; TCRdb lists only in-frame clones, some missing. The sample lists around 300,000 clones; 89% were seen once. The sequencing sample was made of PBMCs or T cells enriched from blood (not recorded which). These receptors were obtained from a woman aged 25 to 39 who had recovered from COVID-19.

The rearrangement links TRBV20-1 to TRBJ1-1; D uncertain. CDR1 is DFQATT and CDR2 is SNEGSKA in the germline V gene (reference sequence). CDR3 length: 10 residues. V was trimmed by 5 bases and J by 7 bases, leaving 8 bases between them. The CDR3 sequence: CSASSVEAFF. CDR3 DNA: TGCAGTGCTTCCTCGGTTGAAGCTTTCTTT.

The chain joins TRBV2 to TRBJ1-1; D not resolved. V was cut by 7 bases and J by 5 bases, with 14 bases left in between. The CDR3 runs 13 residues. Germline CDR1 SNHLY, CDR2 FYNNEI. In DNA form, the CDR3 reads TGTGCCAGCAAATCGGAGGGTGGAACTGAAGCTTTCTTT. It encodes CASKSEGGTEAFF. The full variable domain, in which reference TRBV2 and TRBJ1-1 provide the parts outside the CDR3, is EPEVTQTPSHQVTQMGQEVILRCVPISNHLYFYWYRQILGQKVEFLVSFYNNEISEKSEIFDDQFSVERPDGSNFTLKIRSTKLEDSAMYFCASKSEGGTEAFFGQGTRLTVV.

The chain couples TRBV4-2 to TRBJ2-7; the D gene is possibly TRBD1 (6 bases). The length of the CDR3 is 19 residues. V was trimmed by 3 bases and J by 2 bases, leaving 26 bases between them. Germline CDR1 is LGHNA and CDR2 is YNFKEQ. The CDR3 is CASSQLIKQGTTHPYEQYF. CDR3 nucleotides: TGTGCCAGCAGCCAGCTAATAAAACAGGGAACTACACACCCCTACGAGCAGTACTTC.

V is TRBV10-1 and J is TRBJ1-6; D is perhaps TRBD1 (6 bases). The CDR3 extends over 17 amino acids. Germline CDR1 is WNHNN and CDR2 is SYGVQD (reference sequence). V gave up 7 bases and J gave up 9 bases, with 25 bases separating them. CDR3: CASIVGRGLGGGSPLHF. CDR3 nucleotides: TGCGCCAGCATAGTGGGCAGGGGTTTGGGCGGTGGTTCACCCCTCCACTTT.

The chain employs TRBV7-9 and TRBJ2-2; 8 positions agree with TRBD2. J gave up 3 bases and V 5 bases, and 5 bases lay outside the gene matches. Germline-derived CDR1 and CDR2 are SEHNR and FQNEAQ (reference sequence). CDR3 length: 15 residues. This CDR3 is CASSPRTSYTGELFF. In DNA, the CDR3 is TGTGCCAGCAGCCCACGGACTAGCTACACCGGGGAGCTGTTTTTT.

This clone was seen just once. The chain is built from TRBV5-1 and TRBJ2-3, with 16 bases identical to TRBD2. The V gene's germline CDR1 is SGHRS and CDR2 YFSETQ. The V segment lost 0 bases and the J segment 2 bases; nucleotides outside the gene matches: 3. The CDR3 covers 18 residues. CDR3 sequence: CASSLGGTSGRATDTQYF. DNA for the CDR3: TGCGCCAGCAGCTTGGGGGGGACTAGCGGGAGGGCCACAGATACGCAGTATTTT. Full variable domain (remainder filled in from reference TRBV5-1 and TRBJ2-3): KAGVTQTPRYLIKTRGQQVTLSCSPISGHRSVSWYQQTPGQGLQFLFEYFSETQRNKGNFPGRFSGRQFSNSRSEMNVSTLELGDSALYLCASSLGGTSGRATDTQYFGPGTRLTVL.

The V and J genes are TRBV10-2 and TRBJ1-5; D perhaps matches TRBD1 (5 bases). The CDR3 loop spans 15 amino acids. V lost 8 bases, J lost 0 bases, and 14 bases lay in between. In germline, CDR1 is WSHSY, CDR2 SAAADI. Written as DNA, the CDR3 is TGCGCCAGCTCCGATAGGGGAGGTAGCAATCAGCCCCAGCATTTT. Amino acid sequence: CASSDRGGSNQPQHF.

V usage is TRBV12-3 or TRBV12-4 and J usage is TRBJ1-2; a possible D gene is TRBD1 (6 bases). The CDR3 length is 13 residues. Trimming shortened V by 2 bases and J by 5 bases, and 9 bases separated the two germline ends. The CDR3: CASSLSTGYGYTF. CDR3 in DNA: TGTGCCAGCAGTTTAAGTACAGGGTATGGCTACACCTTC.

The genes are TRBV19 and TRBJ2-1; 10 nucleotides agree with TRBD2. CDR1 and CDR2 from the germline V gene are LNHDA and SQIVND (reference sequence). The CDR3 has 14 amino acids. V shed 9 bases, J shed 4 bases, and the junction held 6 bases outside the gene matches. This CDR3 is CASHVSGRYNEQFF. CDR3 nucleotide sequence: TGTGCCAGCCATGTTAGCGGGAGGTACAATGAGCAGTTCTTC.

The chain combines TRBV10-3 with TRBJ1-6; 8 bases are a match to TRBD1. Germline V gene lookup returns CDR1 ENHRY and CDR2 SYGVKD. V was pared by 2 bases and J by 10 bases, with 10 bases of the junction left unmatched. This CDR3 is built from 16 residues. CDR3 DNA: TGTGCCATCAGTGAGGACAGGGGTTTCTTCGGGTCACCCCTCCACTTT. It encodes CAISEDRGFFGSPLHF.

The chain links TRBV11-3 to TRBJ2-3, with D unresolved. Trimming took off 5 bases at V and 0 bases at J, with 12 bases between the two ends. CDR3 size: 15 residues. CDR1 and CDR2 from the germline V gene are SGHNT and YENEEA. CDR3 bases: TGTGCCAGCAGCCCAACGACGGGTAGCACAGATACGCAGTATTTT. This gives the protein CASSPTTGSTDTQYF. Variable domain in full (rest from reference TRBV11-3 and TRBJ2-3): EAGVVQSPRYKIIEKKQPVAFWCNPISGHNTLYWYLQNLGQGPELLIRYENEEAVDDSQLPKDRFSAERLKGVDSTLKIQPAELGDSAVYLCASSPTTGSTDTQYFGPGTRLTVL.

The chain uses TRBV11-2 and TRBJ1-1, with 7 positions matching TRBD1. The CDR3 totals 17 residues. Germline V gene lookup returns CDR1 SGHAT and CDR2 FQNNGV. The V gene end was trimmed by 3 bases and the J gene end by 0 bases; junction bases not matched to a gene: 10. The CDR3 coding sequence is TGTGCCAGCAGCTTGACAGGGAGTTTCGGAATGAACACTGAAGCTTTCTTT. It yields the protein CASSLTGSFGMNTEAFF.

CDR3 residues: CASSYSASGMEETQYF. CDR3 DNA: TGTGCCAGCAGTTACTCGGCTAGCGGCATGGAAGAGACCCAGTACTTC. This chain links TRBV6-5 with TRBJ2-5, with 7 bases lining up with TRBD2. CDR1 is MNHEY, CDR2 SVGAGI, per germline. V was clipped by 0 bases and J by 3 bases; unmatched bases: 7. The length of the CDR3 is 16 residues.

The V and J genes are TRBV28 and TRBJ1-2; TRBD1 aligns across 7 bases. This CDR3 is built from 14 residues. Germline CDR1 MDHEN, CDR2 SYDVKM. V was clipped by 4 bases and J by 5 bases; unmatched bases: 7. In nucleotides, the CDR3 is TGTGCCAGCAGTTCCTACAGGGGCTCGTATGGCTACACCTTC. Encoded protein: CASSSYRGSYGYTF.

The genes are TRBV6-1 and TRBJ1-1, with D tentatively TRBD1 (6 bases). Germline CDR1 reads MNHNS; CDR2 reads SASEGT. Trimming took off 2 bases at V and 8 bases at J, with 12 bases between the two ends. The CDR3 sequence is 13 residues long. The CDR3 loop is CASSEWSGEEAFF. The CDR3 bases are TGTGCCAGCAGTGAATGGTCAGGGGAAGAAGCTTTCTTT.

CDR3 loop: CASSRRGDRKETQYF. CDR3 DNA: TGTGCCAGTAGCCGGAGAGGGGACAGAAAAGAGACCCAGTACTTC. The rearrangement joins TRBV19 to TRBJ2-5; 7 bases are a match to TRBD1. Germline V CDR1 and CDR2: LNHDA, SQIVND (reference sequence). Trimming at V came to 6 bases and at J to 3 bases, leaving 10 bases not matched to a gene. This CDR3 spans 15 amino acids.

The chain employs TRBV11-2 and TRBJ2-7, with TRBD1 identical over 7 bases. CDR3 length: 13 residues. In germline, CDR1 is SGHAT, CDR2 FQNNGV. The junction had 8 bases not matched to a gene; V was cut back by 6 bases and J by 6 bases. This CDR3 is CASRETGSGEQYF. The CDR3 region has the DNA TGTGCCAGCAGAGAGACAGGGTCCGGCGAGCAGTACTTC.

The rearrangement joins TRBV28 to TRBJ2-5, with 9 bases aligning to TRBD1. The CDR3 has 16 amino acids. CDR1 is MDHEN, CDR2 SYDVKM, per germline. Trimming at V came to 6 bases and at J to 1 base, leaving 9 bases not matched to a gene. The CDR3 sequence: CASRPSGTGTQETQYF. CDR3 DNA: TGTGCCAGCAGACCTTCCGGGACAGGGACCCAAGAGACCCAGTACTTC.

V and J are TRBV5-1 and TRBJ2-1, with D perhaps TRBD1 (6 bases). The CDR3 loop spans 17 amino acids. CDR1 is SGHRS and CDR2 is YFSETQ in the germline V gene. Between the trimmed V and J ends, which lost 2 bases and 2 bases, there was a span of 17 bases. CDR3 DNA sequence: TGCGCCAGCAGCTTCATATCCCACAGGGCAACCTACAATGAGCAGTTCTTC. It translates to CASSFISHRATYNEQFF.

This chain links TRBV6-2 or TRBV6-3 with TRBJ2-7; TRBD2 agrees at 10 bases. This CDR3 is built from 16 residues. Germline lookup yields CDR1 MNHEY and CDR2 SVGEGT. The trim removed 4 bases at V and 0 bases at J, leaving 6 bases unmatched. Written as DNA, the CDR3 is TGTGCCAGCAGTTCGACTAGCGGGTTGGGCTCCTACGAGCAGTACTTC. Translated: CASSSTSGLGSYEQYF.